This T cell receptor beta chain is from a study of glioma-infiltrating T cells. V was clipped by 10 bases and J by 6 bases, with 19 bases between them. There are 14 residues in the CDR3. Germline CDR1 is MNHNS and CDR2 is SASEGT. Using RNA template, CDR3s of TCR alpha and beta were amplified with iRepertoire arm-PCR. Via MiXCR, TCRdb re-called the multiplex PCR reads, giving one row per CDR3 protein. This table has roughly 200,000 distinct CDR3 sequences, around 42% appearing once. With regard to this clonotype: With a much larger clone just one base away, this may be a read error.

The genes are TRBV6-1 and TRBJ2-1; TRBD2 might be the D (7 bases). The sequenced sample was glioma tissue, nonneoplastic brain tissue, or PBMCs (not recorded which). The receptor comes from a human donor with low-grade glioma or glioblastoma, undergoing nonglioma brain surgery, or in good health (not recorded which). The CDR3 here is CATQLGGPSNEQFF. The CDR3 nucleotides are TGTGCCACCCAGCTCGGGGGGCCCAGCAATGAGCAGTTCTTC.